The 24 T cell receptor beta chains presented below share a single source sample, sequenced in a study of blood T cell repertoires in COVID-19. Only in-frame clones appear in the TCRdb table, and some are missing; sequencing was by immunoSEQ multiplex PCR. The sample gives around 100,000 clones, about 79% of which show up once; 2.5% to 4% is in the top ten. Sequences were obtained from peripheral blood. The receptors were sampled from a woman older than 75 with active or convalescent COVID-19.

This chain joins TRBV9 and TRBJ2-5, with 7 bases lining up with TRBD1. Germline trimming cut 2 bases from V and 5 bases from J; bases unmatched to any gene: 6. Germline lookup yields CDR1 SGDLS and CDR2 YYNGEE. The CDR3 is made up of 14 amino acids. CDR3 coding DNA: TGTGCCAGCAGCGTTTCCAGGGGGAGTGAGACCCAGTACTTC. As protein: CASSVSRGSETQYF. Using reference TRBV9 and TRBJ2-5 for the parts outside the CDR3, the full variable domain is DSGVTQTPKHLITATGQRVTLRCSPRSGDLSVYWYQQSLDQGLQFLIQYYNGEERAKGNILERFSAQQFPDLHSELNLSSLELGDSALYFCASSVSRGSETQYFGPGTRLLVL.

This clone was picked up a small number of times. The chain combines TRBV23-1 with TRBJ1-1, with D perhaps matching TRBD1 (5 bases). TRBV23-1 is an ORF, with its function uncertain. CDR3 size: 14 residues. V lost 8 bases to trimming and J lost 3 bases, with 16 bases between them. Here the CDR3 DNA reads TGCGCCAGCCCCCGAGAGGGAGGGGACACTGAAGCTTTCTTT. Amino acids: CASPREGGDTEAFF.

This clone has more than one count but fewer than ten. This sample also contains other DNA sequences that code for the same CDR3. The rearrangement uses TRBV19 and TRBJ1-5, with D maybe TRBD1 (5 bases). CDR3 size: 16 residues. V shed 3 bases and J shed 4 bases, with 16 bases lying between them. The germline CDR1 and CDR2 sequences are LNHDA and SQIVND (reference sequence). The CDR3 sequence is CASSITGVNPNQPQHF. CDR3 DNA sequence: TGTGCCAGTAGTATCACAGGAGTTAACCCTAATCAGCCCCAGCATTTT.

The chain employs TRBV7-9 and TRBJ2-3; D is perhaps TRBD2 (6 bases). Germline V CDR1 and CDR2: SEHNR, FQNEAQ (reference sequence). The CDR3 length is 12 residues. V shed 5 bases and J shed 6 bases, with 9 bases lying between them. The CDR3 region has the DNA TGTGCCAGCAGCCCGGGAGCGGATACGCAGTATTTT. It encodes CASSPGADTQYF.

The chain carries TRBV12-3 or TRBV12-4 and TRBJ2-2, with no clear D. CDR3 size: 12 residues. Trimming left V 2 bases short and J 6 bases short, with 4 bases between. In nucleotides, the CDR3 is TGTGCCAGCAGTTTACGTTCCGGGGAGCTGTTTTTT. Translation: CASSLRSGELFF.

This clone was found once. CDR3 in DNA: TGTGCCAGCAGCCTCCGGGGAGATGCAGATACGCAGTATTTT. Translated, it gives CASSLRGDADTQYF. The gene calls are TRBV2 and TRBJ2-3; D may be TRBD2 (5 bases). The CDR3 loop spans 14 amino acids. The V gene lost 6 bases and the J gene lost 4 bases, with 14 bases spanning the gap. Germline values: CDR1 SNHLY, CDR2 FYNNEI.

The V and J genes are TRBV30 and TRBJ1-2; 11 bases match TRBD1. CDR3 length: 16 amino acids. CDR1 is GTSNPN and CDR2 is SVGIG in the germline V gene (reference sequence). J was trimmed by 8 bases and V by 2 bases; bases with no gene match: 13. CDR3 protein: CAWSTTIGQGALGYTF. The CDR3 DNA is TGTGCCTGGAGTACAACAATAGGACAGGGGGCGTTGGGCTACACCTTC.

This clone was detected once. This chain connects TRBV6-5 to TRBJ1-2; D gene ambiguous. Germline V gives CDR1 MNHEY, CDR2 SVGAGI. This CDR3 region has 12 residues. V was cut by 2 bases and J by 4 bases, with 5 bases left in between. Here the CDR3 DNA reads TGTGCCAGCAGTTACGGCAGCTATGGCTACACCTTC. It yields the protein CASSYGSYGYTF.

The chain has TRBV27 and TRBJ2-7; 9 bases align to TRBD1. The CDR3 totals 14 residues. Per the germline V gene, CDR1 is MNHEY and CDR2 is SMNVEV (reference sequence). The junction had 4 bases not matched to a gene; V was cut back by 7 bases and J by 0 bases. The CDR3 DNA reads TGTGCCAGCAAACGGACAGGGGACTCCTACGAGCAGTACTTC. It encodes CASKRTGDSYEQYF.

This rearrangement joins TRBV5-1 to TRBJ1-2; weak D call: TRBD1 (6 bases). This CDR3 region has 14 residues. CDR1 is SGHRS and CDR2 is YFSETQ in the germline V gene. The ends were cut back, 3 bases at V and 4 bases at J, with 13 bases in the middle. CDR3 coding DNA: TGCGCCAGCAGCTGGGACACCCCCCTCTATGGCTACACCTTC. Protein: CASSWDTPLYGYTF.

The chain has TRBV7-3 and TRBJ2-2, with D possibly TRBD2 on 5 matching bases. The CDR3 length is 16 residues. Germline V gives CDR1 SGHTA, CDR2 FQGTGA. Trimming cost V 5 bases and J 6 bases, with 19 bases left between them. CDR3 DNA sequence: TGTGCCAGCAGCCCGGGTGCGGGCCCACCCCCCGGGGAGCTGTTTTTT. Translated, it gives CASSPGAGPPPGELFF.

The rearrangement uses TRBV5-1 and TRBJ1-5; D possibly corresponds to TRBD1 (5 bases). The CDR3 length is 14 residues. CDR1 and CDR2 from the germline V gene are SGHRS and YFSETQ. V lost 2 bases to trimming and J lost 2 bases, with 8 bases between them. In DNA, the CDR3 is TGCGCCAGCAGCTTAGGAGGGGGCAATCAGCCCCAGCATTTT. It encodes CASSLGGGNQPQHF.

CDR3 amino acids: CASSAGAGWGDEKLFF. DNA of the CDR3: TGTGCCAGCAGTGCAGGGGCAGGGTGGGGAGATGAAAAACTGTTTTTT. The rearrangement links TRBV27 to TRBJ1-4; TRBD1 might be the D (6 bases). CDR3 size: 16 residues. V lost 5 bases and J 6 bases, leaving 19 bases between the germline ends. In germline, CDR1 is MNHEY, CDR2 SMNVEV (reference sequence).

This sequence joins TRBV7-9 and TRBJ2-1, with D possibly TRBD1 on 6 matching bases. The CDR3 totals 15 residues. CDR1 is SEHNR and CDR2 is FQNEAQ in the germline V gene (reference sequence). The V end was cut by 5 bases, the J end by 5 bases, with 16 bases between. CDR3 residues: CASSLPTGHHNEQFF. DNA of the CDR3: TGTGCCAGCAGCCTCCCCACGGGACACCACAATGAGCAGTTCTTC.

The chain links TRBV4-2 to TRBJ1-6; 8 bases line up with TRBD1. Germline V CDR1 and CDR2: LGHNA, YNFKEQ. V trimming: 1 base; J trimming: 8 bases; junction bases outside the gene matches: 4. This CDR3 spans 15 amino acids. The CDR3 DNA reads TGTGCCAGCAGCCAAGGGACAGGGAGGGATTCACCCCTCCACTTT. Amino acid sequence: CASSQGTGRDSPLHF.

J is TRBJ1-1 and V is TRBV7-2; a weak D match, TRBD1 (5 bases). V was shortened by 5 bases and J by 2 bases, with 15 bases between the two germline ends. This CDR3 has 15 amino acids. Per germline, CDR1 SGHTA and CDR2 FQGNSA. The CDR3 nucleotides are TGTGCCAGCAGCCTGTTGGGACTAACAAACACTGAAGCTTTCTTT. This gives the protein CASSLLGLTNTEAFF.

The rearrangement joins TRBV5-8 to TRBJ2-7, with 9 bases matching TRBD1. CDR3 length: 13 amino acids. CDR1 and CDR2 from the germline V gene are SGHTS and YDEGEE. J gave up 7 bases and V 2 bases, and 4 bases lay outside the gene matches. CDR3 protein: CASSLGTGREQYF. Here the CDR3 DNA reads TGTGCCAGCAGCTTAGGGACAGGGAGGGAGCAGTACTTC.

This clone was recorded once. The chain employs TRBV11-2 and TRBJ1-6; a weak D match, TRBD1 (5 bases). Germline values: CDR1 SGHAT, CDR2 FQNNGV. The ends were cut back, 6 bases at V and 9 bases at J, with 21 bases in the middle. This CDR3 comprises 16 residues. The CDR3 coding sequence is TGTGCCAGCAGGTCCCTTACGGGGGGAATCGGTTCACCCCTCCACTTT. The encoded protein is CASRSLTGGIGSPLHF.

V usage is TRBV20-1 and J usage is TRBJ2-3; tentative D call: TRBD2 (6 bases). Deletions cut 5 bases from V and 8 bases from J, with 11 bases between. Germline CDR1 is DFQATT and CDR2 is SNEGSKA (reference sequence). The CDR3 has 11 amino acids. This chain's CDR3 is CSAEDYSTQYF. CDR3 nucleotide sequence: TGCAGTGCTGAGGACTACTCTACGCAGTATTTT.

J is TRBJ2-3 and V is TRBV14, with D possibly matching TRBD1 (5 bases). CDR1 is SGHDN, CDR2 FVKESK, per germline. Trimming shortened V by 4 bases and J by 2 bases, and 13 bases separated the two germline ends. CDR3 length equals 15 residues. CDR3 DNA: TGTGCCAGCAGCCTGTGGGGCCCCTCCACAGATACGCAGTATTTT. Its translation is CASSLWGPSTDTQYF.

This rearrangement joins TRBV19 to TRBJ1-4, with TRBD1 as a possible D gene (5 bases). This CDR3 contains 15 residues. Trimming cost V 5 bases and J 0 bases, with 10 bases left between them. From germline, CDR1 is LNHDA and CDR2 SQIVND (reference sequence). The CDR3 region is CASSVDSSTNEKLFF. The CDR3 DNA is TGTGCCAGTAGTGTCGACAGTTCAACTAATGAAAAACTGTTTTTT. The full variable domain, with the rest looked up from reference TRBV19 and TRBJ1-4, is DGGITQSPKYLFRKEGQNVTLSCEQNLNHDAMYWYRQDPGQGLRLIYYSQIVNDFQKGDIAEGYSVSREKKESFPLTVTSAQKNPTAFYLCASSVDSSTNEKLFFGSGTQLSVL.

CDR3 nucleotide sequence: TGTGCCAGCAGCGCCCGACAGGGGAGTAGCACTGAAGCTTTCTTT. Amino acid sequence: CASSARQGSSTEAFF. The V and J genes are TRBV9 and TRBJ1-1; 8 bases match TRBD1. CDR1 is SGDLS and CDR2 is YYNGEE in the germline V gene. This CDR3 contains 15 residues. V gave up 3 bases and J gave up 4 bases; unmatched junction bases: 8.

The chain employs TRBV6-5 and TRBJ1-2; TRBD1 aligns across 7 bases. In germline, CDR1 is MNHEY, CDR2 SVGAGI. CDR3 length equals 14 residues. Germline trimming cut 6 bases from V and 4 bases from J; bases unmatched to any gene: 8. CDR3 coding DNA: TGTGCCAGCAGATCAGGGACAGCCTTCTATGGCTACACCTTC. Translation: CASRSGTAFYGYTF.

The chain couples TRBV28 to TRBJ1-5; 9 positions agree with TRBD1. The germline V gene has CDR1 MDHEN and CDR2 SYDVKM. J gave up 9 bases and V 5 bases, and 11 bases lay outside the gene matches. This CDR3 spans 15 amino acids. CDR3: CASSTPGQGSWPQHF. CDR3 bases: TGTGCCAGCAGTACCCCGGGACAGGGTTCGTGGCCCCAGCATTTT.